A selection of T cell receptor beta chains follows, all from one sample in a study of blood T cells in healthy people across ages. TCRdb recomputed calls from the 5' RACE reads with MiXCR, one row per CDR3 protein. There are fewer than 800,000 distinct CDR3 sequences in the sample; 20% to 25% occur only once, and 9.4% lies in the top ten. This sample was also put to use in a study of T cells of mothers and their children.

The sequencing input was blood. These receptors were collected from a boy between 5 and 17 years old in good health. The CDR3 runs from the conserved cysteine through the conserved F or W. A D gene is named only where the DNA matches it firmly. Rows give clone size only sometimes, using once, few, many, or a class for an expanded clone.

NA TRBJ2-7 TRBV12-5 few CASGEQGSEQYF TGTGCTAGTGGCGAACAGGGAAGCGAGCAGTACTTC
NA TRBJ2-1 TRBV29-1 NA CSVDGSVYNEQFF TGCAGCGTTGACGGGAGTGTATACAATGAGCAGTTCTTC
NA TRBJ1-2 TRBV5-5 few CASSFGTYGYTF TGTGCCAGCAGCTTTGGGACTTATGGCTACACCTTC
NA TRBJ1-1 TRBV5-1 few CASSTGQRGTEAFF TGCGCCAGCAGCACCGGACAGAGGGGTACTGAAGCTTTCTTT
NA TRBJ2-1 TRBV5-6 NA CASSFQGLEYNEQFF TGTGCCAGCAGCTTCCAGGGGCTGGAGTACAATGAGCAGTTCTTC
NA TRBJ2-5 TRBV24-1 few CATSDPQGYQETQYF TGTGCCACCAGTGATCCGCAGGGATACCAAGAGACCCAGTACTTC
NA TRBJ2-3 TRBV12-3/TRBV12-4 NA CASPGGSSDTQYF TGTGCCAGCCCTGGGGGTAGCTCCGATACGCAGTATTTT
NA TRBJ2-1 TRBV5-1 NA CASSTGTLRTYNEQFF TGCGCCAGCAGCACGGGGACACTGAGAACCTACAATGAGCAGTTCTTC
TRBD2 TRBJ2-7 TRBV7-6 NA CASSPGDYYEQYF TGTGCCAGCAGCCCGGGGGACTACTACGAGCAGTACTTC
TRBD1 TRBJ2-4 TRBV28 few CASSRDREDIQYF TGTGCCAGCAGCCGGGACAGGGAGGACATTCAGTACTTC